Below are 3 T cell receptor beta chains sequenced from a single sample in a study of beta chain features in type 1 diabetes (dated by TCRdb to between 2018 and 2020). Here is what the overall study found, with its caveats: In all four CD4+ subsets, TCRB CDR3 length was moderately but significantly shorter in type 1 diabetes patients.

The library was made by the immunoSEQ multiplex PCR assay. The entire amount of isolated RNA was reverse transcribed using the High Capacity cDNA Reverse Transcription Kit, so the sequenced TCRB transcripts were expressed ones. TCRdb re-hosts the immuneACCESS table, in-frame sequences only. Its copies lack some clones; in the studies checked, an unresolved V gene accounts for under half of them, and the cause for the rest is not known. This sample comprises hundreds of thousands of clones, around an eighth of them detected only once. The top ten constitute less than 0.025% of the sample. For these TCRs, the target antigens are not known. The sequenced sample consisted of naive CD4+ T cells from blood. Reading the label with the study, this specimen's cell subset or site is: true naive CD4+ T cells. The receptor set was obtained from a man between 18 and 29 years old with type 1 diabetes.

The genes are TRBV6-5 and TRBJ2-5; no reliable D call. V was cut by 0 bases and J by 3 bases, with 8 bases left in between. Germline assignment: CDR1 MNHEY and CDR2 SVGAGI. The CDR3 covers 14 residues. CDR3 residues: CASSYSSPEETQYF. CDR3 nucleotide sequence: TGTGCCAGCAGTTACTCGTCGCCCGAAGAGACCCAGTACTTC.

The V call is TRBV6-1, the J call TRBJ1-2, with TRBD1 matching 10 bases. The CDR3 covers 15 residues. The ends lost 4 bases at V and 2 bases at J; junction bases unmatched: 4. CDR1 MNHNS and CDR2 SASEGT come from the germline V gene. DNA of the CDR3: TGTGCCAGCAGTGGGCCGGGACAGGGGAACTATGGCTACACCTTC. Amino acid sequence: CASSGPGQGNYGYTF.

The chain recombines TRBV10-3 with TRBJ1-5; perhaps TRBD1 as D (5 bases). Germline V gene data show CDR1 as ENHRY and CDR2 as SYGVKD. V gave up 5 bases and J gave up 3 bases, with 11 bases separating them. The CDR3 loop spans 14 amino acids. The CDR3 loop is CAISRDRYNQPQHF. The CDR3, as DNA: TGTGCCATCAGTCGAGACAGATACAATCAGCCCCAGCATTTT.